This record concerns one T cell receptor beta chain sequence. Its specificity is unknown. Per individual sample, total RNA of at least 5 micrograms was extracted. PCR was performed a second time for 7 to 11 cycles using a sample-barcoded 5' primer and a J-beta primer mix. TCRdb re-called the 5' RACE reads with MiXCR, one entry per CDR3 protein. This sample yields roughly 570,000 distinct CDR3 sequences, of which 27% are seen a single time; around 20% belongs to the top ten. This CDR3 spans 13 amino acids. The germline V gene encodes CDR1 DFQATT and CDR2 SNEGSKA (reference sequence). Trimming left V 3 bases short and J 11 bases short, with 19 bases between. This specimen belongs to a study of blood T cells in healthy people across ages. Study observations and caveats: It was the long-lived donors that had more naive CD4+ cells and higher diversity than aged donors. TCR beta diversity was tightly associated with the proportion of naive T cells.

The V call is TRBV20-1, the J call TRBJ2-5; perhaps TRBD2 as D (6 bases). Sequencing was done on a sample of blood. This TCR came from a woman in her sixties or seventies in good health. As DNA, the CDR3 is TGCAGTGCTAGGGGGGGAGGCAGCGGTGAGCAGTACTTC. It specifies CSARGGGSGEQYF.